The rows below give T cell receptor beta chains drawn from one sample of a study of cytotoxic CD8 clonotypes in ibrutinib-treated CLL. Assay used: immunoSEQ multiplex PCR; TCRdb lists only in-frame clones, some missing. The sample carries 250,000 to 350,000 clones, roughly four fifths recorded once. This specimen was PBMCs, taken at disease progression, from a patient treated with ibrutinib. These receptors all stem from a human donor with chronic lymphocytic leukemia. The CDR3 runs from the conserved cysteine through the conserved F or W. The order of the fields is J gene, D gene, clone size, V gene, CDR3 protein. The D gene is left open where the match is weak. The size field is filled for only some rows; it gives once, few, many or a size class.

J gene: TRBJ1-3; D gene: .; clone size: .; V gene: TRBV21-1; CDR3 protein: CASSNRGPGNTIYF
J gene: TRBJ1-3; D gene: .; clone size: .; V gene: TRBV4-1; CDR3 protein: CASSDAGFTIYF
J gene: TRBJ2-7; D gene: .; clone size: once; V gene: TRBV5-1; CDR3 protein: CASSLSFEQYEQYF
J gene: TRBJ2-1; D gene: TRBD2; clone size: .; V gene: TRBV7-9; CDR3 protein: CASSLGFSGRGNNEQFF
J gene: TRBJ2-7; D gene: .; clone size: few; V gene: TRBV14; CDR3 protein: CASSQDWAGYEQYF
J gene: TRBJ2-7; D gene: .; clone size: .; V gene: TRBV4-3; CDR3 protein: CASSQDTGNEQYF
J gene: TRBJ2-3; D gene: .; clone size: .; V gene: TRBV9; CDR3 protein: CASSSPGGADTQYF
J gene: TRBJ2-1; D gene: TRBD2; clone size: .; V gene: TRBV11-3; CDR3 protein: CASSLSAGGYEQFF
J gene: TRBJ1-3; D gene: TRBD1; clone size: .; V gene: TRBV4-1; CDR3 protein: CASSHPGTASGNTIYF
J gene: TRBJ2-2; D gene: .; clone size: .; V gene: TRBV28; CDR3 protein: CASSLTQGRAGELFF
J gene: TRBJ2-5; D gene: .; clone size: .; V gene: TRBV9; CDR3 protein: CASSALRGIGETQYF
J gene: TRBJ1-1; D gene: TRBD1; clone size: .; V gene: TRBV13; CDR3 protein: CASTPTGFTEAFF
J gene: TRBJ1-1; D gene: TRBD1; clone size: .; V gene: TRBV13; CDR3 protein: CASSFGTGNTEAFF
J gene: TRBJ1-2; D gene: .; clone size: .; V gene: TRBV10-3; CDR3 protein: CAISEDSNYGYTF
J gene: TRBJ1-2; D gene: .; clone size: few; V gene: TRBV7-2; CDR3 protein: CASSLVQAYGYTF
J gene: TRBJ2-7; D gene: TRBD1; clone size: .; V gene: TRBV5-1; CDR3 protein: CASSPRTGNHEQYF
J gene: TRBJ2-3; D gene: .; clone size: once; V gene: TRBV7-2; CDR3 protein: CASSFNLRTKDTQYF
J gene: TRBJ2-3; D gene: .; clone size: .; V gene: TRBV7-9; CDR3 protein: CASSLEGGGSTDTQYF
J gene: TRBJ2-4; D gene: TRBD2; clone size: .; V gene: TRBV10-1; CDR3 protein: CASSAGGNIQYF
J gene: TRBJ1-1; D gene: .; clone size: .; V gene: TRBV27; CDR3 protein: CASSPRGAKAEAFF
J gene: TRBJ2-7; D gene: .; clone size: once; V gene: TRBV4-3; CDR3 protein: CASSQEADTNYEQYF
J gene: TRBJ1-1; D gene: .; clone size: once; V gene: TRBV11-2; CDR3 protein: CASSFLGMNTEAFF
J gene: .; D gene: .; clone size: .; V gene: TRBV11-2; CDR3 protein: CASSLGGVFGETQYF
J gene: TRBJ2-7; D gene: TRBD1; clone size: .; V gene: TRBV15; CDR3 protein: CATSPHWTGVPLYEQYF
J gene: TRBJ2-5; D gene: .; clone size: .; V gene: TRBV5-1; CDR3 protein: CASSFVRGQETQYF
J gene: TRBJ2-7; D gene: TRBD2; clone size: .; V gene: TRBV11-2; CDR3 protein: CASSLGGTPYEQYF
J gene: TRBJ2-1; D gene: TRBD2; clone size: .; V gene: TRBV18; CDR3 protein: CASSPRTSVLYNEQFF
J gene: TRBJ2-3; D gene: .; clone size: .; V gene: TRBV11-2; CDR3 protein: CASSFARGPSTDTQYF
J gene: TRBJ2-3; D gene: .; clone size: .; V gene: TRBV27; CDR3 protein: CASSLVGGATDTQYF
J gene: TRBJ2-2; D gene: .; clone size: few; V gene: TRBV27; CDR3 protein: CASSLSPGLTGELFF
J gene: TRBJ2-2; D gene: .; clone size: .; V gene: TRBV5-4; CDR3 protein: CASSFPGANTGELFF